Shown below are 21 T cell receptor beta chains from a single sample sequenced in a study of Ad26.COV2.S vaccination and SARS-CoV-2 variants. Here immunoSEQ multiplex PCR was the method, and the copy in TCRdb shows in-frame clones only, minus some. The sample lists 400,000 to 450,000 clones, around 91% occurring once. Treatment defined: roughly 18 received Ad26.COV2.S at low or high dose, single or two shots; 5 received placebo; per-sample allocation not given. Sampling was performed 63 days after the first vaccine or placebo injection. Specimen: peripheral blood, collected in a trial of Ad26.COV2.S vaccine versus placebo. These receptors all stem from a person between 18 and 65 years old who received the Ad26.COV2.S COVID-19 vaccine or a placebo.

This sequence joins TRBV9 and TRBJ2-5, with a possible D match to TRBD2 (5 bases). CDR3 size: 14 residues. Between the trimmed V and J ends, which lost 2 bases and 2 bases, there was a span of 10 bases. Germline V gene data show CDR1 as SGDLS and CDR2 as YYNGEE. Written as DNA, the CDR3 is TGTGCCAGCAGCGTCGGACTGGGTCAAGAGACCCAGTACTTC. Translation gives CASSVGLGQETQYF.

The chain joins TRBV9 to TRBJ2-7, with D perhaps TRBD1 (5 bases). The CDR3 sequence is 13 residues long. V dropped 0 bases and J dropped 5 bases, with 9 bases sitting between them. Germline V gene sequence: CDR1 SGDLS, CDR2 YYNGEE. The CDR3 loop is CASSVGGVDEQYF. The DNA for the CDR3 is TGTGCCAGCAGCGTAGGGGGCGTCGACGAGCAGTACTTC.

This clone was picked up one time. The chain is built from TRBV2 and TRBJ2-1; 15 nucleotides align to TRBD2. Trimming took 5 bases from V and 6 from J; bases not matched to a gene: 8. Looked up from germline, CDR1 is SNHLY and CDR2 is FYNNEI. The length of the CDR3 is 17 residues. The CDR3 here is CASSTRTSGRAINEQFF. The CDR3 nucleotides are TGTGCCAGCAGTACCCGGACTAGCGGGAGGGCCATCAATGAGCAGTTCTTC.

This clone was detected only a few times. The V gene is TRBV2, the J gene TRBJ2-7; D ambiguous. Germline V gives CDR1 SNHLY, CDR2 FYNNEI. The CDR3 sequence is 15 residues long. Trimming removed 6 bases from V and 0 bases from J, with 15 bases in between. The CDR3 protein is CASSYTAVFSYEQYF. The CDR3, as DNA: TGTGCCAGCAGCTACACAGCAGTTTTCTCCTACGAGCAGTACTTC.

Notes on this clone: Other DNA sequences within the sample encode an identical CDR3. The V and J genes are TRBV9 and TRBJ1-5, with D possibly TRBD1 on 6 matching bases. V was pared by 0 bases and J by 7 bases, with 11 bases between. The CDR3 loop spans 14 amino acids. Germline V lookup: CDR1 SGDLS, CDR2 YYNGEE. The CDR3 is CASSVGGGGQPQHF. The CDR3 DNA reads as TGTGCCAGCAGCGTAGGTGGAGGGGGGCAGCCCCAGCATTTT.

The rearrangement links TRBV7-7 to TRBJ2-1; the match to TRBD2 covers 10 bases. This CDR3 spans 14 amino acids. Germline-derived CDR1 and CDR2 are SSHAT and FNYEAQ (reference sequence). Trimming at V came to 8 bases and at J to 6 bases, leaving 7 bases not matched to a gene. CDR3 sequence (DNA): TGTGCCAGCGCGGCCAGCGGGAGGGCCAATGAGCAGTTCTTC. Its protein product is CASAASGRANEQFF.

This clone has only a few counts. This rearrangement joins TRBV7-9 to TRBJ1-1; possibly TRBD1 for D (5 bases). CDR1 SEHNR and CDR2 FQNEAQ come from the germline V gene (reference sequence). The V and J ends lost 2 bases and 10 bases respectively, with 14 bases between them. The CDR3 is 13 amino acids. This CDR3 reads CASSLLRGRGAFF. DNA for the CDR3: TGTGCCAGCAGCTTACTACGGGGTAGGGGAGCTTTCTTT.

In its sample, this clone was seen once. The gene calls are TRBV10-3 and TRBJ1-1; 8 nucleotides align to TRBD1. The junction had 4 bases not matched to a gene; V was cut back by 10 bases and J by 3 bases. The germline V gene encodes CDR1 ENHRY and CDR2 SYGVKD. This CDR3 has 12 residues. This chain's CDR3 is CASSTGDTEAFF. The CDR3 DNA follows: TGTGCCAGTTCGACAGGGGACACTGAAGCTTTCTTT.

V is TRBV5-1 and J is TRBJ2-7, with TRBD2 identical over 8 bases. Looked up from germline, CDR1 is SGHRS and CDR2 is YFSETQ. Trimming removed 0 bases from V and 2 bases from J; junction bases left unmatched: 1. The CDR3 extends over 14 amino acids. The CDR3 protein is CASSLAGLAYEQYF. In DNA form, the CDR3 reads TGCGCCAGCAGCTTGGCGGGACTAGCCTACGAGCAGTACTTC.

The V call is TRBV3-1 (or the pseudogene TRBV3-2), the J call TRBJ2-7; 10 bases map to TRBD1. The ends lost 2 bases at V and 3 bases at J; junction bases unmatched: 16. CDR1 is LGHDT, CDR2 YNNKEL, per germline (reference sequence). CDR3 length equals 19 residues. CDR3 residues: CASSQKCGGSGTGDYEQYF. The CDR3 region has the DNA TGTGCCAGCAGCCAAAAGTGTGGCGGGTCGGGGACAGGGGACTACGAGCAGTACTTC.

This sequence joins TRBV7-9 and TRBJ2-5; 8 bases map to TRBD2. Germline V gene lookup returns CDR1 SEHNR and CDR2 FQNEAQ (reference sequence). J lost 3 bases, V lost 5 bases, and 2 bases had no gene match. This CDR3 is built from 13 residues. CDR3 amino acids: CASSRSGEETQYF. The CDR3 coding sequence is TGTGCCAGCAGCCGTAGCGGGGAAGAGACCCAGTACTTC. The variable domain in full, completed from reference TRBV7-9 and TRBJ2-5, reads DTGVSQNPRHKITKRGQNVTFRCDPISEHNRLYWYRQTLGQGPEFLTYFQNEAQLEKSRLLSDRFSAERPKGSFSTLEIQRTEQGDSAMYLCASSRSGEETQYFGPGTRLLVL.

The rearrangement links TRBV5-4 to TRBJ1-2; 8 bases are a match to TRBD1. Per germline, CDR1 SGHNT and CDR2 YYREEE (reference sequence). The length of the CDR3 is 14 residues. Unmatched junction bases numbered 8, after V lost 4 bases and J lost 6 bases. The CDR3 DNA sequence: TGTGCCAGCAGCCCGAAGACAGGGGAGGATGGCTACACCTTC. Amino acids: CASSPKTGEDGYTF.

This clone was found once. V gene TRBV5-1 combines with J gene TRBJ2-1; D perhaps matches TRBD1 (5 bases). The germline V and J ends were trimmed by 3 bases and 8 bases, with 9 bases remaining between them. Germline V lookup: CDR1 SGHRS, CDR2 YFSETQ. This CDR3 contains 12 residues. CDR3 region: CASSWTPYEQFF. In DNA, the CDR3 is TGCGCCAGCAGCTGGACACCGTATGAGCAGTTCTTC. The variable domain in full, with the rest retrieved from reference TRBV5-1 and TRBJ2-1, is KAGVTQTPRYLIKTRGQQVTLSCSPISGHRSVSWYQQTPGQGLQFLFEYFSETQRNKGNFPGRFSGRQFSNSRSEMNVSTLELGDSALYLCASSWTPYEQFFGPGTRLTVL.

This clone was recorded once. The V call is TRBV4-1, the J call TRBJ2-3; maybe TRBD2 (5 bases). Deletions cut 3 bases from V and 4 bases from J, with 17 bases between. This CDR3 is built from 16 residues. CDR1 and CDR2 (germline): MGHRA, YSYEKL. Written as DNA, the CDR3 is TGCGCCAGCAGCCAGGCGATGAGGGAAGGGTCAGATACGCAGTATTTT. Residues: CASSQAMREGSDTQYF.

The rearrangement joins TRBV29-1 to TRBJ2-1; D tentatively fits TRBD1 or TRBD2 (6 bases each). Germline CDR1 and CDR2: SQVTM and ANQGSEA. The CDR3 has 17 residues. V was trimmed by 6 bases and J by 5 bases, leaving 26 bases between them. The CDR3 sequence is CSVQGPRGGPDHNEQFF. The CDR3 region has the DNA TGCAGCGTCCAGGGGCCACGGGGAGGACCCGACCACAATGAGCAGTTCTTC.

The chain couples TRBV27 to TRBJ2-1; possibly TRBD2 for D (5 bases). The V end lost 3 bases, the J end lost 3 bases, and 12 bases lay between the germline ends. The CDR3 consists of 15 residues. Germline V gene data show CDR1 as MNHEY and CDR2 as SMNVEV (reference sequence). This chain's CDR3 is CASSFGAENYNEQFF. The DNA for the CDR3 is TGTGCCAGCAGTTTTGGAGCGGAAAACTACAATGAGCAGTTCTTC.

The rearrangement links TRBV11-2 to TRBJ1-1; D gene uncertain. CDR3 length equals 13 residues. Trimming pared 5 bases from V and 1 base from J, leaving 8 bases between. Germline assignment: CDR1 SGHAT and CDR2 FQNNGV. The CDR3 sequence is CASSVGRNTEAFF. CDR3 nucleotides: TGTGCCAGCAGCGTCGGACGGAACACTGAAGCTTTCTTT.

This chain's CDR3 is CASSRGLAGEETDTQYF. CDR3 nucleotides: TGTGCCAGCAGCCGCGGACTAGCGGGAGAGGAGACAGATACGCAGTATTTT. This chain connects TRBV28 to TRBJ2-3, with TRBD2 matching 13 bases. Trimming took 6 bases from V and 3 from J; bases not matched to a gene: 9. The CDR3 is made up of 17 amino acids. CDR1 MDHEN and CDR2 SYDVKM come from the germline V gene.

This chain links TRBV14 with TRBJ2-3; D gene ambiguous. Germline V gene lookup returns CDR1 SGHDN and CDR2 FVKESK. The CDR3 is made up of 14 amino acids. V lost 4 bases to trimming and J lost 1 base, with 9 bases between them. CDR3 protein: CASSPRLRTDTQYF. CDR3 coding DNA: TGTGCCAGCAGCCCCCGTCTCCGCACAGATACGCAGTATTTT.

The CDR3 DNA follows: TGTGCCAGCAGCTTAGACTTTCACCGGACCGGGGAGCTGTTTTTT. Translation: CASSLDFHRTGELFF. The rearrangement links TRBV7-2 to TRBJ2-2; D gene ambiguous. Germline values: CDR1 SGHTA, CDR2 FQGNSA. Trimming left V 1 base short and J 5 bases short, with 11 bases between. CDR3 length equals 15 residues.

The chain's CDR3 is CASSSSYYEQYF. Written as DNA, the CDR3 is TGTGCCAGCAGCTCGTCATACTACGAGCAGTACTTC. The chain couples TRBV5-6 to TRBJ2-7; no reliable D call. The CDR3 is 12 residues long. CDR1 SGHDT and CDR2 YYEEEE come from the germline V gene. V was clipped by 3 bases and J by 3 bases, with 7 bases between them.